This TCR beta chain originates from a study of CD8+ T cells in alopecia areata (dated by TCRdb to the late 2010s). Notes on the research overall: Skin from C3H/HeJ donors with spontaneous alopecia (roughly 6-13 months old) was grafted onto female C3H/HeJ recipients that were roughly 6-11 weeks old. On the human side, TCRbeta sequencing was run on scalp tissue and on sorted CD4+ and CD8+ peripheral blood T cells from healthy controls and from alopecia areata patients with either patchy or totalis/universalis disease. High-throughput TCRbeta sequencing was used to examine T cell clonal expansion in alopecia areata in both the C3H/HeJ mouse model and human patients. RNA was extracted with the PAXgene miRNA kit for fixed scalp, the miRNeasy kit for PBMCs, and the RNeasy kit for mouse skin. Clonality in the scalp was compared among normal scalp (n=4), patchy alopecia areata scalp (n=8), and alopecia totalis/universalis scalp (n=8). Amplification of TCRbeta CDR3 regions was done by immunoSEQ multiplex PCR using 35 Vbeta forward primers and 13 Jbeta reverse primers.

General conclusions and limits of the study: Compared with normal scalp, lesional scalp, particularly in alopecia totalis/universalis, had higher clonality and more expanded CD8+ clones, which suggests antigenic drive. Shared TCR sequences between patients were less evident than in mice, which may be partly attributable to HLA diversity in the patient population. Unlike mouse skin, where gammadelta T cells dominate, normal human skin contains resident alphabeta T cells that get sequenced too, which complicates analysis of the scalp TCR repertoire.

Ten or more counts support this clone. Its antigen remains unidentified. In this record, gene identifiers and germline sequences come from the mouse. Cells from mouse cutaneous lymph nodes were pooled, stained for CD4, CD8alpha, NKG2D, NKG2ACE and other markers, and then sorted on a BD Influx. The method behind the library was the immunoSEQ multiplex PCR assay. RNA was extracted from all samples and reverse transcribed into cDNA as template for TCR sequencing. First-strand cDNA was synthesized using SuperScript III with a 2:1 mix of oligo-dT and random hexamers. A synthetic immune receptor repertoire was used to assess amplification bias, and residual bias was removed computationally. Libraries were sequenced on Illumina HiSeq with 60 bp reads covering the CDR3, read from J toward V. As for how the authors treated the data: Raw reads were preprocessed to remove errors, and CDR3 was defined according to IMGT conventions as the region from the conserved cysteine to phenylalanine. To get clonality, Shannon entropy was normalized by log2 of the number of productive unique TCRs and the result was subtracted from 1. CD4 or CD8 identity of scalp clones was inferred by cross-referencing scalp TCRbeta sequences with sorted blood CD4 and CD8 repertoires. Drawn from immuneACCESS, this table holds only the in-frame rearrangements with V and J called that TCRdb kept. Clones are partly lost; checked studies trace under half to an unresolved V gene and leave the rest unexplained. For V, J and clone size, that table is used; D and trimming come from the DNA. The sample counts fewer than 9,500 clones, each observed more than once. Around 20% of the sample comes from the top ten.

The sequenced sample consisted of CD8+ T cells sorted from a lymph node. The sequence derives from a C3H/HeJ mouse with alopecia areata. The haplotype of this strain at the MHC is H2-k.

The DNA read from the CDR3 is TGTGCCAGCAGTGGGCTGGGGGGAGCAGAA. This gives the protein CASSGLGGAE. The entire CDR3 protein is CASSGLGGAETLYF. This sequence uses TRBV13-3 and TRBJ2-3; the central 8 bases match TRBD2. The read comes to an end 4 residues before the CDR3 does, leaving the germline J gene to fill in the end. The junction shows trimming of 3 bases on V and 3 bases on J, and the gene matches do not reach 3 bases of it. Via the germline V gene, CDR1 is NNHDY and CDR2 SYVADS. From the cysteine up to the phenylalanine, the CDR3 has a length of 14 residues. Sequencing covers 30 bases of the CDR3, shown here with the frame starting at base 1.